These 4 T cell receptor beta chains were sequenced from one sample in a study of OX40 agonist ivuxolimab in advanced cancers. Repertoires were generated with immunoSEQ multiplex PCR, while TCRdb's copy carries only in-frame clones and drops some. The sample includes 50,000 to 65,000 clones, around 85% of them seen just once. This material consisted of CD4+ or CD8+ T cells sorted from blood, taken in a trial of the OX40 agonist ivuxolimab. These receptors were taken from an adult with an advanced solid tumor such as melanoma, head and neck, liver or kidney cancer.

Points on this clone: This may stem from a read error, because a much larger clone lies one nucleotide away. The chain joins TRBV9 to TRBJ2-1; D remains unclear. In germline, CDR1 is SGDLS, CDR2 YYNGEE. This CDR3 spans 11 amino acids. V was cut by 2 bases and J by 4 bases, with 1 base left in between. This chain's CDR3 is CASSVYNEQFF. The CDR3 bases are TGTGCCAGCAGCGTTTACAATGAGCAGTTCTTC.

The chain recombines TRBV11-2 with TRBJ2-7; 8 nucleotides line up with TRBD2. Unmatched junction bases numbered 13, after V lost 6 bases and J lost 6 bases. The CDR3 totals 15 residues. Germline lookup yields CDR1 SGHAT and CDR2 FQNNGV. The CDR3 DNA follows: TGTGCCAGCAGTCGAGGCGGGGGGATCACCCCCGAGCAGTACTTC. Protein sequence: CASSRGGGITPEQYF.

V and J are TRBV12-5 and TRBJ2-2; D is undetermined. V shed 5 bases and J shed 3 bases, with 4 bases lying between them. Germline V gives CDR1 LGHNT, CDR2 FRNRAP. The CDR3 sequence is 12 residues long. CDR3 amino acids: CASGLDTGELFF. CDR3 bases: TGTGCTAGTGGTCTGGACACCGGGGAGCTGTTTTTT.

In its sample, this clone ranks as medium-sized. CDR3 loop: CASSPRPGTGSYEQYF. As DNA, the CDR3 is TGTGCCAGTAGTCCTAGGCCCGGGACAGGGTCCTACGAGCAGTACTTC. This chain uses TRBV19 with TRBJ2-7, with 9 bases identical to TRBD1. The CDR3 is 16 residues long. Germline-derived CDR1 and CDR2 are LNHDA and SQIVND (reference sequence). Trimming took 5 bases from V and 1 from J; bases not matched to a gene: 9. The full variable domain, completed using reference TRBV19 and TRBJ2-7, is DGGITQSPKYLFRKEGQNVTLSCEQNLNHDAMYWYRQDPGQGLRLIYYSQIVNDFQKGDIAEGYSVSREKKESFPLTVTSAQKNPTAFYLCASSPRPGTGSYEQYFGPGTRLTVT.